One sample yielded the 13 T cell receptor beta chains listed below, sequenced in a study of post-analysis software for immune sequencing data. Unique-molecular-identifier-tagged TCR beta cDNA libraries were used. TCRdb re-called the PCR reads through MiXCR, storing one row per CDR3 protein. The repertoire consists of about 460,000 distinct CDR3 sequences, with around 40% occurring once and the leading ten covering around 10%. No antigen has been assigned to these receptors. Study results and caveats: Roughly 5 TRBV segments occurring more often in patients than controls included TRBV5-6, TRBV5-1 and TRBV20-1.

The sample taken for sequencing was blood. These receptors all stem from a girl aged 5 to 17 with multiple sclerosis.

This chain connects TRBV20-1 to TRBJ2-7; D unclear. Germline V gene data show CDR1 as DFQATT and CDR2 as SNEGSKA (reference sequence). CDR3 size: 11 residues. V lost 6 bases and J 2 bases, leaving 8 bases between the germline ends. CDR3 amino acids: CSARTTYEQYF. Here the CDR3 DNA reads TGCAGTGCCCGAACTACCTACGAGCAGTACTTC.

V and J are TRBV5-1 and TRBJ2-7; 10 positions agree with TRBD1. J was trimmed by 5 bases and V by 4 bases; bases with no gene match: 6. Germline-derived CDR1 and CDR2 are SGHRS and YFSETQ. The CDR3 is 14 residues long. CDR3 sequence (DNA): TGCGCCAGCAGCCCGGGACAGGGGAGGAACGAGCAGTACTTC. It yields the protein CASSPGQGRNEQYF. Full variable domain (missing parts from reference TRBV5-1 and TRBJ2-7): KAGVTQTPRYLIKTRGQQVTLSCSPISGHRSVSWYQQTPGQGLQFLFEYFSETQRNKGNFPGRFSGRQFSNSRSEMNVSTLELGDSALYLCASSPGQGRNEQYFGPGTRLTVT.

This clonotype was observed a handful of times. The chain has TRBV7-2 and TRBJ2-7; TRBD2 agrees at 8 bases. The CDR3 is made up of 13 amino acids. CDR1 and CDR2 (germline): SGHTA, FQGNSA. J was trimmed by 3 bases and V by 5 bases; bases with no gene match: 3. The CDR3 DNA follows: TGTGCCAGCAGCACTCTAGCGGGCTACGAGCAGTACTTC. It encodes CASSTLAGYEQYF.

The count of this clonotype is one. The rearrangement uses TRBV3-1 and TRBJ2-7; unclear D gene. The last part of the DNA fits TRBJ2-4 better; the J call may be wrong. The CDR3 totals 12 residues. From germline, CDR1 is LGHDT and CDR2 YNNKEL (reference sequence). CDR3: CASSASWNIQYF. The DNA for the CDR3 is TGTGCCAGCAGCGCTTCGTGGAACATTCAGTACTTC.

This clonotype appeared a few times. The CDR3 region has the DNA TGTGCCAGCAGTTTCGGCCTAAGCTCCTACGAGCAGTACTTC. This encodes CASSFGLSSYEQYF. The V call is TRBV12-3 or TRBV12-4, the J call TRBJ2-7; D gene ambiguous. V was trimmed by 3 bases and J by 0 bases, leaving 9 bases between them. CDR3 length: 14 amino acids.

The V call is TRBV19, the J call TRBJ1-6; tentatively, D is TRBD1 (6 bases). Germline V gene data show CDR1 as LNHDA and CDR2 as SQIVND (reference sequence). Trimming removed 7 bases at V and 7 bases at J, with 17 bases between. There are 15 residues in the CDR3. The CDR3 spells CASNRLGADNSPLHF. In DNA form, the CDR3 reads TGTGCCAGTAATCGACTGGGGGCAGACAATTCACCCCTCCACTTT.

The V gene is TRBV7-3, the J gene TRBJ2-7, with no clear D. Germline V gene data show CDR1 as SGHTA and CDR2 as FQGTGA. The CDR3 extends over 14 amino acids. Between the trimmed V and J ends, which lost 2 bases and 4 bases, there was a span of 12 bases. CDR3 DNA sequence: TGTGCCAGCAGCTTAGCCTCGCAAGGGTACGAGCAGTACTTC. Residues: CASSLASQGYEQYF.

This clonotype was counted once. J is TRBJ1-1 and V is TRBV6-2 or TRBV6-3; D may be TRBD1 (5 bases). The V end lost 3 bases, the J end lost 3 bases, and 17 bases lay between the germline ends. The CDR3 spans 16 residues. Looked up from germline, CDR1 is MNHEY and CDR2 is SVGEGT. CDR3 sequence: CASSYSRRGRDTEAFF. Written as DNA, the CDR3 is TGTGCCAGCAGTTATTCTCGGCGGGGCAGGGACACTGAAGCTTTCTTT.

This clonotype has at least ten counts. The chain joins TRBV29-1 to TRBJ2-7; possibly TRBD1 for D (6 bases). Germline V gene lookup returns CDR1 SQVTM and CDR2 ANQGSEA. CDR3 length equals 13 residues. Trimming took off 6 bases at V and 3 bases at J, with 15 bases between the two ends. The DNA of the CDR3 is TGCAGCGTACGAGGGGGAGATTTCTACGAGCAGTACTTC. It codes for CSVRGGDFYEQYF.

The rearrangement joins TRBV6-5 to TRBJ1-2, with TRBD1 identical over 10 bases. The trim removed 5 bases at V and 6 bases at J, leaving 6 bases unmatched. There are 14 residues in the CDR3. Germline CDR1 MNHEY, CDR2 SVGAGI. For the CDR3, the DNA is TGTGCCAGCAGTCGCGCCGGGACAGGGGATGGCTACACCTTC. The encoded protein is CASSRAGTGDGYTF.

This clonotype was seen a few times. The rearrangement uses TRBV30 and TRBJ1-5; 8 nucleotides agree with TRBD1. Per the germline V gene, CDR1 is GTSNPN and CDR2 is SVGIG (reference sequence). This CDR3 region has 15 residues. After removal of 4 bases from V and 7 bases from J, the junction contained 12 bases not matched to a gene. CDR3 region: CAWTIKGTGAQPQHF. In DNA, the CDR3 is TGTGCCTGGACCATAAAGGGGACAGGAGCCCAGCCCCAGCATTTT.

V is TRBV20-1 and J is TRBJ2-5; D is tentatively TRBD1 or TRBD2 (5 bases each). The V end was cut by 2 bases, the J end by 1 base, with 14 bases between. The CDR3 runs to 15 residues. Germline V lookup: CDR1 DFQATT, CDR2 SNEGSKA (reference sequence). The CDR3, as DNA: TGCAGTGCTAGAAACTTGGGACGGCTCCAAGAGACCCAGTACTTC. Encoded protein: CSARNLGRLQETQYF.

J is TRBJ2-5 and V is TRBV5-1, with TRBD1 matching 8 bases. J gave up 11 bases and V 0 bases, and 15 bases lay outside the gene matches. Germline V CDR1 and CDR2: SGHRS, YFSETQ. This CDR3 region has 16 residues. CDR3 bases: TGCGCCAGCAGCTTGGCCATGGACAGGGCCTACAATGAGCAGTACTTC. It encodes CASSLAMDRAYNEQYF.